The 8 T cell receptor beta chains reported below all come from one sample, sequenced in a study of CD8 T cells in Susac syndrome. A quantity of 0.5 to 1 ug RNA underwent reverse transcription using random hexamers. TCRdb reprocessed the immunoSEQ multiplex PCR reads via MiXCR and lists one record per CDR3 protein. The table has tens of thousands of distinct CDR3 sequences, 93% seen once. The sequenced sample was CD4+ T cells from PBMCs. The receptors stem from a human donor with Susac syndrome.

V gene TRBV18 combines with J gene TRBJ2-1; the D gene is possibly TRBD1 (6 bases). Trimming removed 0 bases from V and 0 bases from J, with 9 bases in between. Germline CDR1 and CDR2: KGHSH and LQKENI. This CDR3 contains 16 residues. The CDR3 loop reads CASSPPGTYSYNEQFF. The CDR3 DNA follows: TGTGCCAGCTCACCACCGGGGACATACTCCTACAATGAGCAGTTCTTC.

This clonotype has just one count. The CDR3 region is CASRHTGISNQPQHF. In DNA, the CDR3 is TGTGCCAGCAGACATACAGGTATCAGCAATCAGCCCCAGCATTTT. The rearrangement links TRBV6-2 or TRBV6-3 to TRBJ1-5; tentatively, D is TRBD1 (5 bases). The length of the CDR3 is 15 residues. The germline gives CDR1 MNHEY, CDR2 SVGEGT. V was trimmed by 6 bases and J by 1 base, leaving 13 bases between them.

This clonotype was seen once. V usage is TRBV7-2 and J usage is TRBJ2-5; D perhaps matches TRBD1 (6 bases). This CDR3 contains 17 residues. Per the germline V gene, CDR1 is SGHTA and CDR2 is FQGNSA. V was trimmed by 2 bases and J by 2 bases, leaving 18 bases between them. This chain's CDR3 is CASSLYPGVPGQETQYF. In nucleotides, the CDR3 is TGTGCCAGCAGCTTATACCCAGGGGTCCCAGGGCAAGAGACCCAGTACTTC.

The table lists this clonotype with a count of one. V usage is TRBV18 and J usage is TRBJ2-5, with TRBD2 as a possible D gene (6 bases). Germline-derived CDR1 and CDR2 are KGHSH and LQKENI. Trimming removed 4 bases at V and 1 base at J, with 13 bases between. The CDR3 has 15 residues. Written as DNA, the CDR3 is TGTGCCAGCTCACACCCCGTGGGGGGCCAAGAGACCCAGTACTTC. Protein sequence: CASSHPVGGQETQYF.

The chain has TRBV28 and TRBJ1-2, with TRBD1 matching 10 bases. V lost 10 bases to trimming and J lost 7 bases; unmatched junction nucleotides: 6. Germline V CDR1 and CDR2: MDHEN, SYDVKM. There are 12 residues in the CDR3. Here the CDR3 reads CATSDRGLGYTF. The CDR3 region has the DNA TGTGCCACCTCCGACAGGGGGCTTGGCTACACCTTC.

The V gene is TRBV29-1, the J gene TRBJ1-3; D gene uncertain. The V gene lost 4 bases and the J gene lost 2 bases, with 9 bases spanning the gap. The CDR3 length is 13 residues. Germline CDR1 SQVTM, CDR2 ANQGSEA. This chain's CDR3 is CSVGVGAGNTIYF. CDR3 coding DNA: TGCAGCGTTGGGGTGGGCGCTGGAAACACCATATATTTT.

This clonotype was seen a single time. The V gene is TRBV20-1, the J gene TRBJ1-4; D not certain. This CDR3 has 14 residues. Trimming cost V 5 bases and J 3 bases, with 13 bases left between them. Per germline, CDR1 DFQATT and CDR2 SNEGSKA (reference sequence). The CDR3 region is CSAPVANSNEKLFF. The CDR3 DNA follows: TGCAGTGCTCCCGTCGCAAACTCTAATGAAAAACTGTTTTTT.

The chain is built from TRBV3-1 and TRBJ2-1, with 10 nucleotides matching TRBD2. CDR3 length: 15 amino acids. Germline V gene data show CDR1 as LGHDT and CDR2 as YNNKEL (reference sequence). J lost 3 bases, V lost 9 bases, and 8 bases had no gene match. CDR3: CARDQAGGFYNEQFF. DNA for the CDR3: TGTGCCAGAGACCAAGCGGGGGGGTTCTACAATGAGCAGTTCTTC.